This T cell receptor (beta chain) was captured in a study of blood T cell repertoires in COVID-19 (dated by TCRdb to 2020 to 2022). Some background on the complete study: Collaborator samples came from the United States, Italy and Spain and covered acute and convalescent phases of COVID-19. The prospective study material was composed of cDNA or gDNA derived from T cells, B-cell-depleted T cells, or PBMCs. Subjects who had been exposed to COVID-19, were actively infected with it, or had recovered from it provided the deeply sampled blood TCRbeta repertoires that made up the dataset. The repertoires were released in a freely available public database intended as a resource for research on the immune response to SARS-CoV-2. Samples came from the ongoing ImmuneRACE study (first 160 participants) plus 1,254 subjects from 6 global collaborators. Nearly every sample came with metadata listing a de-identified subject ID, COVID-19 status, age in years and sex. Where available, HLA class I and class II types were taken from metadata supplied by the sample provider and were not determined by assay-based typing.

In regard to this clone: This receptor's antigen is unknown. The input lacks base qualities; no much larger clone sits a single base away.

At one collaborating source in Seattle, patients were enrolled during active infection and were followed longitudinally through the course of disease. Each collaborating institution followed its own protocols to collect whole blood in K2EDTA tubes. For TCRbeta analysis, collaborators shipped samples as frozen whole blood, isolated PBMCs, or DNA extracted from either of those sample types. What the work shows at the level of the full study, not this receptor alone: The amount of clinical and demographic metadata varied by source and participant and was provided uncurated.

TCRbeta CDR3 regions were amplified from genomic DNA using the immunoSEQ Assay, a bias-controlled multiplex PCR. The paper's data handling went like this. The number of nucleated cells in each sample was estimated from the amplification of reference gene primers within the assay. Sequence reads were collapsed and filtered to measure the absolute abundance of every unique TCRbeta CDR3 rearrangement. For each sample, productive Simpson clonality was calculated as the square root of Simpson's diversity index across productive rearrangements. TCRdb limited this immuneACCESS table to in-frame rearrangements with V and J called. A share of clones is missing; checked studies link under half to unresolved V genes, and the rest is unexplained. V and J calls and clone size come straight from that table; D and trimming were deduced from the DNA. Counted in this sample were under 250,000 clones; 65% to 90% of them appeared once. 11% of the sample goes to the ten largest clones.

Trimming costs V 2 bases and J 5 bases, and their ends lie 12 bases apart. The CDR3 has 14 amino acids, counting the end cysteine and phenylalanine. The sequence is cut down to CDR3 DNA, 42 bases in frame from base 1. For CDR1 and CDR2, the germline V gene lists SGHAT and FQNNGV. Sample: peripheral blood. Recombination connected TRBV11-2 to TRBJ1-1, with the D gene not clear enough to name. The clonotype was recovered from a man aged 50-60 years with COVID-19, enrolled during active disease. CDR3 sequence: CASSLLGPGTEAFF. The DNA sequence is TGTGCCAGCAGCTTACTTGGACCGGGAACTGAAGCTTTCTTT. With the portions outside the CDR3 filled from the reference TRBV11-2 and TRBJ1-1 genes, the complete variable region becomes EAGVAQSPRYKIIEKRQSVAFWCNPISGHATLYWYQQILGQGPKLLIQFQNNGVVDDSQLPKDRFSAERLKGVDSTLKIQPAKLEDSAVYLCASSLLGPGTEAFFGQGTRLTVV.